A single sample gave rise to the 31 T cell receptor beta chains below, sequenced in a study of chemoradiotherapy in HPV16-positive cancers. Sequencing used immunoSEQ multiplex PCR; TCRdb keeps in-frame clones, though not all of them. The sample has 5,000 to 7,500 clones, roughly 84% seen once. The sequencing here drew on tumor tissue, taken from a patient who underwent chemoradiotherapy. These receptors originate from a human donor with HPV-associated anogenital cancer.

J is TRBJ2-3 and V is TRBV6-4; 11 bases line up with TRBD2. Germline CDR1 reads MRHNA; CDR2 reads SNTAGT. This CDR3 has 15 amino acids. Trimming took 5 bases from V and 1 from J; bases not matched to a gene: 2. This CDR3 is CASSTSGGGTDTQYF. The DNA of the CDR3 is TGTGCCAGCAGTACTAGCGGGGGTGGCACAGATACGCAGTATTTT.

J is TRBJ2-7 and V is TRBV7-9; D remains ambiguous. Trimming pared 3 bases from V and 5 bases from J, leaving 8 bases between. CDR1 and CDR2 (germline): SEHNR, FQNEAQ (reference sequence). The CDR3 sequence is 12 residues long. The CDR3 is CASSLLGNEQYF. The CDR3 DNA sequence: TGTGCCAGCAGCTTGTTGGGGAACGAGCAGTACTTC.

The chain employs TRBV5-6 and TRBJ1-4; a possible D gene is TRBD1 (5 bases). The germline V and J ends were trimmed by 5 bases and 4 bases, with 15 bases remaining between them. This CDR3 region has 15 residues. Germline V gene lookup returns CDR1 SGHDT and CDR2 YYEEEE. The CDR3 spells CASSPFWGDNEKLFF. For the CDR3, the DNA is TGTGCCAGCAGTCCTTTCTGGGGGGATAATGAAAAACTGTTTTTT.

This chain joins TRBV7-2 and TRBJ1-1; TRBD1 agrees at 10 bases. CDR1 and CDR2 (germline): SGHTA, FQGNSA. This CDR3 comprises 17 residues. V shed 3 bases, J shed 0 bases, and the junction held 7 bases outside the gene matches. The CDR3 region has the DNA TGTGCCAGCAGCTTTGGCGGGACAGGGGCCATGAACACTGAAGCTTTCTTT. Protein: CASSFGGTGAMNTEAFF.

The chain carries TRBV6-5 and TRBJ2-7; 9 bases align to TRBD2. The CDR3 loop spans 15 amino acids. J lost 3 bases, V lost 0 bases, and 3 bases had no gene match. Germline V gene lookup returns CDR1 MNHEY and CDR2 SVGAGI. CDR3 bases: TGTGCCAGCAGTTACTCGCGGGGGGGCCTCTACGAGCAGTACTTC. Translated: CASSYSRGGLYEQYF.

The chain has TRBV5-1 and TRBJ1-4; D is ambiguous. Germline V CDR1 and CDR2: SGHRS, YFSETQ. The length of the CDR3 is 13 residues. Trimming took 6 bases from V and 7 from J, leaving 13 bases between them. This CDR3 is CASKDLEVEKLFF. CDR3 nucleotides: TGCGCCAGCAAGGACCTGGAGGTTGAAAAACTGTTTTTT. Variable domain in full (rest from reference TRBV5-1 and TRBJ1-4): KAGVTQTPRYLIKTRGQQVTLSCSPISGHRSVSWYQQTPGQGLQFLFEYFSETQRNKGNFPGRFSGRQFSNSRSEMNVSTLELGDSALYLCASKDLEVEKLFFGSGTQLSVL.

The chain is built from TRBV2 and TRBJ1-2; TRBD1 is a possible D gene (6 bases). The CDR3 runs to 15 residues. Deletions cut 7 bases from V and 1 base from J, with 16 bases between. Per germline, CDR1 SNHLY and CDR2 FYNNEI. The CDR3 DNA follows: TGTGCCAGCACCCCAGACAGGCCACTTAACTATGGCTACACCTTC. Protein product: CASTPDRPLNYGYTF.

There are a few counts of this clone. The gene calls are TRBV4-2 and TRBJ2-2, with TRBD2 matching over 8 bases. V trimming: 0 bases; J trimming: 2 bases; junction bases outside the gene matches: 5. There are 17 residues in the CDR3. Germline CDR1 is LGHNA and CDR2 is YNFKEQ. CDR3 DNA sequence: TGTGCCAGCAGCCAAGATTCGGGAGGGGTCAACACCGGGGAGCTGTTTTTT. Translating gives CASSQDSGGVNTGELFF.

This chain uses TRBV7-2 with TRBJ1-3, with D tentatively TRBD1 (5 bases). Trimming left V 4 bases short and J 0 bases short, with 10 bases between. The CDR3 is made up of 15 amino acids. Per the germline V gene, CDR1 is SGHTA and CDR2 is FQGNSA. CDR3 sequence (DNA): TGTGCCAGCAGCTCGAACAGGCTCTCTGGAAACACCATATATTTT. It is translated as CASSSNRLSGNTIYF.

The chain uses TRBV5-8 and TRBJ1-1, with D perhaps matching TRBD1 (5 bases). Trimming took 4 bases from V and 0 from J, leaving 13 bases between them. In germline, CDR1 is SGHTS, CDR2 YDEGEE. The CDR3 loop spans 15 amino acids. Here the CDR3 reads CASSRRWGVNTEAFF. In DNA, the CDR3 is TGTGCCAGCAGCCGACGATGGGGGGTGAACACTGAAGCTTTCTTT.

V is TRBV19 and J is TRBJ2-2; 7 positions agree with TRBD2. This CDR3 spans 16 amino acids. J was trimmed by 4 bases and V by 4 bases; bases with no gene match: 9. Germline assignment: CDR1 LNHDA and CDR2 SQIVND (reference sequence). The CDR3 spells CASSKAGELGTGELFF. CDR3 DNA sequence: TGTGCCAGTAGTAAGGCGGGGGAACTTGGCACCGGGGAGCTGTTTTTT.

This clone was seen only once. This rearrangement joins TRBV28 to TRBJ1-1, with unresolved D. Germline V gives CDR1 MDHEN, CDR2 SYDVKM. The CDR3 spans 15 residues. Trimming shortened V by 1 base and J by 1 base, and 10 bases separated the two germline ends. The CDR3 is CASSLSPRGNTEAFF. CDR3 nucleotide sequence: TGTGCCAGCAGTTTATCTCCTCGGGGGAACACTGAAGCTTTCTTT.

This clone was observed a single time. The chain joins TRBV10-3 to TRBJ1-2; D may be TRBD1 (5 bases). The V end was cut by 10 bases, the J end by 2 bases, with 17 bases between. The CDR3 length is 14 residues. Germline assignment: CDR1 ENHRY and CDR2 SYGVKD. DNA of the CDR3: TGTGCCACCTTCCCTGGGGCAGCGAACTATGGCTACACCTTC. Translation: CATFPGAANYGYTF.

J is TRBJ1-4 and V is TRBV18; TRBD1 matches 8 bases. The germline V gene has CDR1 KGHSH and CDR2 LQKENI. The CDR3 extends over 14 amino acids. V dropped 0 bases and J dropped 8; count of bases not matched to a gene: 2. The CDR3 nucleotides read TGTGCCAGCTCACCACCACAGGGGGAAGAAAAACTGTTTTTT. Amino acid sequence: CASSPPQGEEKLFF.

This rearrangement joins TRBV6-6 to TRBJ2-1; D not certain. This CDR3 comprises 13 residues. CDR1 is MNHNY and CDR2 is SVGAGI in the germline V gene (reference sequence). The ends were cut back, 8 bases at V and 6 bases at J, with 14 bases in the middle. In DNA, the CDR3 is TGTGCCAGCGTTCTAGGAATCGGCAATGAGCAGTTCTTC. It specifies CASVLGIGNEQFF.

V is TRBV9 and J is TRBJ2-1, with 8 nucleotides matching TRBD2. The length of the CDR3 is 15 residues. V lost 0 bases, J lost 5 bases, and 4 bases stayed unmatched. Germline V gives CDR1 SGDLS, CDR2 YYNGEE. CDR3 sequence (DNA): TGTGCCAGCAGCGTAGTAGTAGCGGGGAACAATGAGCAGTTCTTC. Residues: CASSVVVAGNNEQFF.

The chain couples TRBV6-1 to TRBJ1-5, with 9 nucleotides matching TRBD1. V dropped 5 bases and J dropped 6; count of bases not matched to a gene: 5. This CDR3 has 14 amino acids. The germline V gene has CDR1 MNHNS and CDR2 SASEGT. Written as DNA, the CDR3 is TGTGCCAGCAGTCGGACAGGGGAAGGTCAGCCCCAGCATTTT. This codes for CASSRTGEGQPQHF.

V is TRBV28 and J is TRBJ2-2; 10 bases are a match to TRBD2. V was clipped by 4 bases and J by 5 bases; unmatched bases: 7. Germline V gives CDR1 MDHEN, CDR2 SYDVKM. This CDR3 comprises 16 residues. The chain's CDR3 is CASSSGAGGRTGELFF. As DNA, the CDR3 is TGTGCCAGCAGTTCGGGAGCGGGGGGGCGGACCGGGGAGCTGTTTTTT.

This clone was detected only a few times. This chain connects TRBV5-6 to TRBJ2-6; no clear D gene. CDR3 length: 19 amino acids. Trimming removed 1 base at V and 0 bases at J, with 17 bases between. Germline assignment: CDR1 SGHDT and CDR2 YYEEEE. Here the CDR3 reads CASSLYFNSRFSGANVLTF. CDR3 sequence (DNA): TGTGCCAGCAGCTTGTATTTTAACAGCCGATTCTCTGGGGCCAACGTCCTGACTTTC.

V and J are TRBV10-3 and TRBJ2-3; TRBD1 or TRBD2 may be the D gene (6 bases each). V was shortened by 4 bases and J by 4 bases, with 15 bases between the two germline ends. This CDR3 contains 15 residues. Per the germline V gene, CDR1 is ENHRY and CDR2 is SYGVKD. The CDR3 is CAISGRGAPADTQYF. The CDR3 nucleotides read TGTGCCATCAGTGGTAGGGGGGCCCCCGCAGATACGCAGTATTTT.

The chain carries TRBV2 and TRBJ2-2, with 7 bases that match TRBD2. Per germline, CDR1 SNHLY and CDR2 FYNNEI. With 8 bases clipped from V and 2 bases from J, the junction kept 8 bases outside the gene matches. The length of the CDR3 is 15 residues. This CDR3 reads CASGSSGTNTGELFF. CDR3 DNA: TGTGCCAGCGGATCTAGCGGCACCAACACCGGGGAGCTGTTTTTT. The full variable domain, its missing parts supplied by reference TRBV2 and TRBJ2-2, is EPEVTQTPSHQVTQMGQEVILRCVPISNHLYFYWYRQILGQKVEFLVSFYNNEISEKSEIFDDQFSVERPDGSNFTLKIRSTKLEDSAMYFCASGSSGTNTGELFFGEGSRLTVL.

The chain uses TRBV6-5 and TRBJ1-4; TRBD1 aligns across 7 bases. The ends lost 6 bases at V and 7 bases at J; junction bases unmatched: 8. Germline CDR1 is MNHEY and CDR2 is SVGAGI. The CDR3 is 14 residues long. CDR3 in amino acids: CASSRQQGSEKLFF. The CDR3 DNA is TGTGCCAGCAGCCGACAACAGGGGAGTGAAAAACTGTTTTTT.

The chain has TRBV10-3 and TRBJ1-6, with D possibly being TRBD1 (5 bases). Trimming cost V 5 bases and J 8 bases, with 31 bases left between them. This CDR3 spans 20 amino acids. The V gene's germline CDR1 is ENHRY and CDR2 SYGVKD. The chain's CDR3 is CAISRLGAGISGLSDSPLHF. As DNA, the CDR3 is TGTGCCATCAGTCGGTTAGGGGCAGGAATCTCGGGATTGTCGGATTCACCCCTCCACTTT.

This clone was observed a handful of times. CDR3 sequence: CATQPTGGIYEQYF. DNA of the CDR3: TGTGCCACCCAGCCCACAGGGGGTATCTACGAGCAGTACTTC. V is TRBV19 and J is TRBJ2-7; 8 bases match TRBD1. This CDR3 spans 14 amino acids. Germline-derived CDR1 and CDR2 are LNHDA and SQIVND (reference sequence). The trim removed 10 bases at V and 3 bases at J, leaving 11 bases unmatched.

The CDR3 coding sequence is TGTGCCAGCAGCACCTACAGGGGAGAAGCTTTCTTT. It specifies CASSTYRGEAFF. The genes are TRBV7-2 and TRBJ1-1; 7 nucleotides align to TRBD1. CDR3 length equals 12 residues. Germline CDR1 SGHTA, CDR2 FQGNSA. J gave up 8 bases and V 5 bases, and 5 bases lay outside the gene matches.

V usage is TRBV6-5 and J usage is TRBJ1-5; D unresolved. This CDR3 spans 14 amino acids. CDR1 and CDR2 from the germline V gene are MNHEY and SVGAGI. V was cut by 6 bases and J by 2 bases, with 11 bases left in between. DNA of the CDR3: TGTGCCAGCAGGGGTTCCTTTGGCAATCAGCCCCAGCATTTT. Translated, it gives CASRGSFGNQPQHF.

A single count supports this clone. This chain joins TRBV28 and TRBJ2-7, with 8 bases identical to TRBD1. The CDR3 has 15 residues. Germline CDR1 reads MDHEN; CDR2 reads SYDVKM. With 5 bases clipped from V and 0 bases from J, the junction kept 6 bases outside the gene matches. CDR3 region: CASSDGQGSSYEQYF. The CDR3 region has the DNA TGTGCCAGCAGTGACGGACAGGGAAGCTCCTACGAGCAGTACTTC.

The chain couples TRBV4-1 to TRBJ2-7, with TRBD1 as a possible D gene (5 bases). From germline, CDR1 is MGHRA and CDR2 YSYEKL. CDR3 length equals 14 residues. Deletions cut 5 bases from V and 0 bases from J, with 11 bases between. The CDR3 here is CASSKQESSYEQYF. The CDR3 DNA is TGCGCCAGCAGCAAACAGGAGAGCTCCTACGAGCAGTACTTC.

The rearrangement links TRBV10-3 to TRBJ2-1; D is possibly TRBD2 (5 bases). The CDR3 extends over 14 amino acids. The germline gives CDR1 ENHRY, CDR2 SYGVKD. Trimming removed 7 bases at V and 0 bases at J, with 10 bases between. The chain's CDR3 is CAIKGAASYNEQFF. As DNA, the CDR3 is TGTGCCATCAAAGGAGCGGCCTCCTACAATGAGCAGTTCTTC.

The chain carries TRBV5-1 and TRBJ2-5; D tentatively fits TRBD1 or TRBD2 (5 bases each). Gene TRBJ2-7 matches the end of the DNA better, so the J call may be wrong. This CDR3 comprises 14 residues. CDR1 is SGHRS, CDR2 YFSETQ, per germline. Here the CDR3 DNA reads TGCGCCAGCAGCTCGGGACCTGGAGCCTACGAGCAGTACTTC. This codes for CASSSGPGAYEQYF.

The chain links TRBV19 to TRBJ1-2; TRBD1 matches at 7 bases. CDR1 LNHDA and CDR2 SQIVND come from the germline V gene (reference sequence). The CDR3 spans 13 residues. The ends lost 8 bases at V and 2 bases at J; junction bases unmatched: 5. The CDR3 reads CASRGQDNYGYTF. The CDR3 bases are TGTGCCAGTCGTGGACAGGACAACTATGGCTACACCTTC.